This passage covers 5 T cell receptor beta chains from one sample sequenced in a study of radiation and T cells in renal cell carcinoma. Noted time point: baseline pretreatment blood. This sample's treatment: 15 Gy SBRT to primary tumor, nephrectomy 4 weeks later. Clones were sequenced by immunoSEQ multiplex PCR, and TCRdb holds only the in-frame ones, with some missing. The sample has 100,000 to 150,000 clones, approximately 80% seen once. The sequences come from blood, collected from a patient whose treatment included radiotherapy and nephrectomy. The source of these receptors is a woman aged 55 to 70 with renal cell carcinoma.

The chain recombines TRBV19 with TRBJ2-3, with 11 bases lining up with TRBD1. CDR3 length: 14 residues. V trimming: 5 bases; J trimming: 3 bases; junction bases outside the gene matches: 1. Germline assignment: CDR1 LNHDA and CDR2 SQIVND (reference sequence). Here the CDR3 DNA reads TGTGCCAGTAGTCGGGACAGGGGGACAGATACGCAGTATTTT. The encoded protein is CASSRDRGTDTQYF.

The chain is built from TRBV29-1 and TRBJ2-7; possibly TRBD1 for D (6 bases). V was trimmed by 7 bases and J by 0 bases, leaving 13 bases between them. The germline CDR1 and CDR2 sequences are SQVTM and ANQGSEA. The CDR3 loop spans 13 amino acids. Here the CDR3 DNA reads TGCAGCGCAGGGACATCGAGCTCCTACGAGCAGTACTTC. Amino acid sequence: CSAGTSSSYEQYF.

CDR3 residues: CASTKTEYGYTF. Written as DNA, the CDR3 is TGTGCCAGCACAAAGACGGAGTATGGCTACACCTTC. The chain has TRBV7-2 and TRBJ1-2; D not certain. CDR1 is SGHTA, CDR2 FQGNSA, per germline. The CDR3 runs to 12 residues. V dropped 7 bases and J dropped 5 bases, with 11 bases sitting between them.

V usage is TRBV7-2 and J usage is TRBJ2-3, with 12 positions matching TRBD2. The CDR3 runs to 16 residues. V dropped 3 bases and J dropped 4; count of bases not matched to a gene: 5. Germline V gene data show CDR1 as SGHTA and CDR2 as FQGNSA. The DNA of the CDR3 is TGTGCCAGCAGCTTCGAGCTAGCGGGGGGGTCAGATACGCAGTATTTT. This gives the protein CASSFELAGGSDTQYF.

This clone was observed a few times. The genes are TRBV5-4 and TRBJ1-2, with 9 bases aligning to TRBD1. The CDR3 sequence is 18 residues long. CDR1 and CDR2 (germline): SGHNT, YYREEE (reference sequence). Trimming removed 3 bases from V and 8 bases from J; junction bases left unmatched: 20. Here the CDR3 DNA reads TGTGCCAGCAGCTCCCCTTCCCTACAAGACAGGGGGGCTTTGGGCTACACCTTC. This translates into CASSSPSLQDRGALGYTF.